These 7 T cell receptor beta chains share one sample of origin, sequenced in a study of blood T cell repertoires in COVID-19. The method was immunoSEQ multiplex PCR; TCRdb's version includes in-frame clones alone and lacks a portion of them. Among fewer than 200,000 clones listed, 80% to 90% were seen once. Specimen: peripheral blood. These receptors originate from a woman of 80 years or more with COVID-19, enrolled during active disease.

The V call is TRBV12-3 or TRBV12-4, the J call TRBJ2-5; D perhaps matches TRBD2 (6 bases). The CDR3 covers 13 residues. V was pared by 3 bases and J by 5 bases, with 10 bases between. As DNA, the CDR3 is TGTGCCAGCAGTTTCCGGGAGTACGAGACCCAGTACTTC. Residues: CASSFREYETQYF.

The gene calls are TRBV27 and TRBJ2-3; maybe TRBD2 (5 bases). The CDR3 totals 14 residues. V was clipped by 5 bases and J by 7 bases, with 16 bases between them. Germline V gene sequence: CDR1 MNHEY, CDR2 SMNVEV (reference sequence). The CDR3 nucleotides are TGTGCCAGCAGTCCCGCGGGCCGCGCGAATACGCAGTATTTT. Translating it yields CASSPAGRANTQYF.

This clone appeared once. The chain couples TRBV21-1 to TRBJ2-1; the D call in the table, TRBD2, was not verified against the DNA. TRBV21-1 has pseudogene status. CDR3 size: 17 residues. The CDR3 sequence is CASKKGLAGGLYNEQFF. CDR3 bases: TGTGCCAGCAAAAAGGGGCTAGCGGGAGGACTCTACAATGAGCAGTTCTTC.

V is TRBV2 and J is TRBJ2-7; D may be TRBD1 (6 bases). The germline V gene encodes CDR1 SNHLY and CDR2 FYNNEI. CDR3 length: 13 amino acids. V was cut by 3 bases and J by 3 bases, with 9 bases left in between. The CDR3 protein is CASSDLTGYEQYF. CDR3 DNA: TGTGCCAGCAGTGATTTGACAGGCTACGAGCAGTACTTC.

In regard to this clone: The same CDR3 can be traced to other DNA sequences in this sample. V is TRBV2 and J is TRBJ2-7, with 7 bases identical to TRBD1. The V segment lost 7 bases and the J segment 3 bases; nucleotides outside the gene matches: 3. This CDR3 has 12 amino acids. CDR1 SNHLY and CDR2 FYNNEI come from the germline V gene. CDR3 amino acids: CASTAGGYEQYF. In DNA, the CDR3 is TGTGCCAGCACGGCAGGGGGCTACGAGCAGTACTTC.

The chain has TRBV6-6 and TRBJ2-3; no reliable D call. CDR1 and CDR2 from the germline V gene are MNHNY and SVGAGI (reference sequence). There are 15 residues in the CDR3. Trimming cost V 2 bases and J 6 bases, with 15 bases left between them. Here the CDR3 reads CASSYLLVPRDTQYF. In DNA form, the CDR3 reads TGTGCCAGCAGTTACCTTCTAGTGCCGAGGGATACGCAGTATTTT.

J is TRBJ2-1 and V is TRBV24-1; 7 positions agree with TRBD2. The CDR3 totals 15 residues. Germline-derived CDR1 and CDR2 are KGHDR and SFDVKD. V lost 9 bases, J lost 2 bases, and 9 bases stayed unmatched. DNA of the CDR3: TGTGCCACCGGGGGGGAAGTGGGAGCCTACAATGAGCAGTTCTTC. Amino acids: CATGGEVGAYNEQFF.